The subject of this entry is one TCR beta chain. Its matching antigen is unknown. Per the germline V gene, CDR1 is SGHRS and CDR2 is YFSETQ. The CDR3 spans 15 residues. V shed 4 bases, J shed 7 bases, and the junction held 6 bases outside the gene matches. The PCR contained 60 Vbeta and 13 Jbeta primers. TCRdb's copy holds only in-frame clones and misses some; the assay was immunoSEQ multiplex PCR. The data show 110,000 to 150,000 clones, roughly 70% seen once. This sample was included in a study of cytomegalovirus exposure and HLA in healthy donors. The study's findings and limits: In a later analysis, at a false discovery rate of 0.05, roughly 18,000 TCR beta sequences were associated with HLA alleles.

This clonotype was obtained from a man in his thirties or forties in good health and CMV-seronegative. The rearrangement joins TRBV5-1 to TRBJ2-1, with 12 bases matching TRBD1. Sequenced: PBMCs. CDR3 DNA: TGCGCCAGCAGCACCGGGACAGGGGGCTCTAATGAGCAGTTCTTC. It specifies CASSTGTGGSNEQFF.